What follows is one TCR beta chain and its context. The antigen is not known. The data were obtained in a study of cytomegalovirus exposure and HLA in healthy donors. General observations from the study: According to a subsequent analysis, TCR clusters identified in the first cohort showed a tendency to co-occur across the roughly 110 validation repertoires. The study flagged about 150 TCR beta chains as cytomegalovirus-associated.

Measured with immunoSEQ multiplex PCR; TCRdb has only the in-frame clones, and not every one. The data show some 120,000 clones, with 70% to 90% seen just once and 1.5% to 2% held by the top ten. Trimming stripped 5 bases from V and 6 bases from J, with 15 bases between. This CDR3 has 14 amino acids. Germline lookup yields CDR1 SGHTA and CDR2 FQGTGA. Source material: PBMCs. This chain connects TRBV7-3 to TRBJ2-3; D is perhaps TRBD1 (6 bases). This TCR came from a woman aged 18 to 35 in good health and CMV-seronegative. Here the CDR3 reads CASSPDRSTDTQYF. As DNA, the CDR3 is TGTGCCAGCAGCCCGGACAGATCCACGGATACGCAGTATTTT.